This T cell receptor (beta chain) was sequenced in a study of blood T cell repertoires in COVID-19. The wider study: Specimens from acute and convalescent COVID-19 originated in the United States, Italy and Spain.

It was during active infection that Seattle patients were enrolled and then longitudinally followed. Germline V CDR1 and CDR2: MDHEN, SYDVKM. With 5 bases clipped from V and 0 bases from J, the junction kept 17 bases outside the gene matches. This CDR3 comprises 20 residues. In the source study's methods: Estimation of nucleated cell counts was performed using reference gene primer amplification. Generated by immunoSEQ multiplex PCR, the TCRdb table keeps only in-frame clones and is missing some. V and J calls and clone size are as listed in that table; D and trimming were resolved from the DNA. The sample lists about 170,000 clones, around 90% seen once, with roughly 5% in the top ten.

Material: peripheral blood. V gene TRBV28 combines with J gene TRBJ2-2, with 8 bases identical to TRBD2. The clonotype originates from a man aged 18 to 29 with COVID-19, enrolled during active disease. The CDR3 DNA is TGTGCCAGCAGTCTAGGGCTTCTAGCGGGCTACCTCGCGAACACCGGGGAGCTGTTTTTT. Translated: CASSLGLLAGYLANTGELFF.